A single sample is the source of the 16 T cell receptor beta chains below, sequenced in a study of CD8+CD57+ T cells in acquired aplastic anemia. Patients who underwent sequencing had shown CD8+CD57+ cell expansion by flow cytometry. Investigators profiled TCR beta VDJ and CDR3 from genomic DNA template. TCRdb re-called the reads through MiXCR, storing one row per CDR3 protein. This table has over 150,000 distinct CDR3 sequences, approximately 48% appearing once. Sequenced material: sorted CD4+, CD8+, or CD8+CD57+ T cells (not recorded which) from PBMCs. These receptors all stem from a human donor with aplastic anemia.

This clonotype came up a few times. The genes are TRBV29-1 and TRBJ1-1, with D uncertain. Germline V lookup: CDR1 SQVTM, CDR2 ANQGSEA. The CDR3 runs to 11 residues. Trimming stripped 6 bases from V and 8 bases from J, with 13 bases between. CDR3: CSVSPGSEAFF. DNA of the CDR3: TGCAGCGTGAGCCCTGGGTCCGAAGCTTTCTTT.

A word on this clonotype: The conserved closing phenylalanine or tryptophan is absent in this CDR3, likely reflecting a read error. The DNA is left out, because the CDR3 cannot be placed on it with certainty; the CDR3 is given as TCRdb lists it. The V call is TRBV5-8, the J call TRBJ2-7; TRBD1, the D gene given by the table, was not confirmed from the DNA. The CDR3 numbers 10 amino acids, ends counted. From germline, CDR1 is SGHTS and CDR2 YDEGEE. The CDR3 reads CASSLAGGRQ.

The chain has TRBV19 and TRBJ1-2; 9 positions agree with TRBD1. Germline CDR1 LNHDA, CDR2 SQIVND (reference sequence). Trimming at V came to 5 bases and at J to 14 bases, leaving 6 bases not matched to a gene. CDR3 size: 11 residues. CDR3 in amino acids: CASSARGTGTF. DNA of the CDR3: TGTGCCAGTAGTGCCAGAGGGACAGGGACCTTC.

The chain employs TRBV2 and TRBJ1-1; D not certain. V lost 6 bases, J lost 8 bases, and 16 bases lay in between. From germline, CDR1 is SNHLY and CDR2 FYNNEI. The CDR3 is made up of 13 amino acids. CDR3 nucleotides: TGTGCCAGCAGGGGGTGGGAGCAGTTGGAAGCTTTCTTT. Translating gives CASRGWEQLEAFF.

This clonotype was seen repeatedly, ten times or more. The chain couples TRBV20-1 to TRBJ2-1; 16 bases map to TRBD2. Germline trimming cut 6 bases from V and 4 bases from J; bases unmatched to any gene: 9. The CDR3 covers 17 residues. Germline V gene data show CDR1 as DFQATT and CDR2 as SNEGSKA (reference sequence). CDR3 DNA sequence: TGCAGTGCCCCGGGACTAGCGGGGGGGCCTGGTTACAATGAGCAGTTCTTC. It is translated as CSAPGLAGGPGYNEQFF.

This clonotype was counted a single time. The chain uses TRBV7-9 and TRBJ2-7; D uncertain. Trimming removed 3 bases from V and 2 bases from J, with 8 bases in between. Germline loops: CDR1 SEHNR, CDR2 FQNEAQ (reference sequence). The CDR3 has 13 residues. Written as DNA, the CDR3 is TGTGCCAGCAGCTTTTTCTCAACCTACGAGCAGTACTTC. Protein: CASSFFSTYEQYF.

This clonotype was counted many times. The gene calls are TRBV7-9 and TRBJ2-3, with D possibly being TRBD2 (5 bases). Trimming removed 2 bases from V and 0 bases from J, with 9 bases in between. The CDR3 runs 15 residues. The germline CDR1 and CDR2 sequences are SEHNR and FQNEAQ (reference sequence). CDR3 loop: CASSLNTGSTDTQYF. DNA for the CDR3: TGTGCCAGCAGCTTAAATACGGGGAGCACAGATACGCAGTATTTT.

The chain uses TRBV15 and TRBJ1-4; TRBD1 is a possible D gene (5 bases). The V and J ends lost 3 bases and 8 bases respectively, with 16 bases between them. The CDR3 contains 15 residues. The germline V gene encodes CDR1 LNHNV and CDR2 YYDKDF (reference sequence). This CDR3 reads CATSSTGMLEEKLFF. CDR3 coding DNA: TGTGCCACCAGCAGTACAGGAATGTTAGAAGAAAAACTGTTTTTT.

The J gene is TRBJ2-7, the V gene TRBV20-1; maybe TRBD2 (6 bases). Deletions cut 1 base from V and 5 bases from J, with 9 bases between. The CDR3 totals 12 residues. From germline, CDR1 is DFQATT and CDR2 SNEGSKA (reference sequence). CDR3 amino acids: CSARGRGDEQYF. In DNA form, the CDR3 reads TGCAGTGCTAGAGGGAGGGGTGACGAGCAGTACTTC.

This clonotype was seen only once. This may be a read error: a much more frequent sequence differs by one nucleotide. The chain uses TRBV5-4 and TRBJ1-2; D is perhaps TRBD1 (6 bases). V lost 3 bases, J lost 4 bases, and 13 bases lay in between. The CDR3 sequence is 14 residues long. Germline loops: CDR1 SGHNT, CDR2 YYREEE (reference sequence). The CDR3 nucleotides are TGTGCCAGCAGCTATAGGACAGAAGTCTATGGCTACACCTTC. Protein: CASSYRTEVYGYTF.

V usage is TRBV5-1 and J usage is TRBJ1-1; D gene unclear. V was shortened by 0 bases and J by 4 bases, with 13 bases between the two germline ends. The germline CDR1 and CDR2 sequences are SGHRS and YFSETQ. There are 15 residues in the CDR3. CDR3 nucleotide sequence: TGCGCCAGCAGCTTGGCTCGATTAGGTGGCACTGAAGCTTTCTTT. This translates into CASSLARLGGTEAFF.

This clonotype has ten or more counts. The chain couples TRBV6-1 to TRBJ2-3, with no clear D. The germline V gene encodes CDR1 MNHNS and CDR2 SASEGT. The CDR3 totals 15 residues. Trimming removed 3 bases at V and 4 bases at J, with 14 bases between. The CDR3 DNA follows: TGTGCCAGCAGTGATGGGTTACCGTTGCCAGATACGCAGTATTTT. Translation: CASSDGLPLPDTQYF.

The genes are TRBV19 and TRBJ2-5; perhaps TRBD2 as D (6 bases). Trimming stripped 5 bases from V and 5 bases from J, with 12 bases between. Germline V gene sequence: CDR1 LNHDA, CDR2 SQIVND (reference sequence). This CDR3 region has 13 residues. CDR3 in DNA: TGTGCCAGTAGTTTCGGGGGTTTGGAGACCCAGTACTTC. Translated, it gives CASSFGGLETQYF.

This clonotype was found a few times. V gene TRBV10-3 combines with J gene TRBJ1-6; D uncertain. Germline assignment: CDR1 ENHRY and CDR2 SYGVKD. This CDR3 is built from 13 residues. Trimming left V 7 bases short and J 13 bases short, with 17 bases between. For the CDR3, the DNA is TGTGCCATCAACGAGGACGGCGGTGGGCCCCTCCACTTT. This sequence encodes CAINEDGGGPLHF.

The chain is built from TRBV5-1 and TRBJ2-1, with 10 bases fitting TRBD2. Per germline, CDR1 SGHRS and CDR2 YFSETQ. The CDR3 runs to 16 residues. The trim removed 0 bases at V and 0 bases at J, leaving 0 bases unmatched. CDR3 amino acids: CASSLASGSSYNEQFF. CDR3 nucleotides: TGCGCCAGCAGCTTGGCTAGCGGGAGCTCCTACAATGAGCAGTTCTTC. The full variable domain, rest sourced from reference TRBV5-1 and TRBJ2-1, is KAGVTQTPRYLIKTRGQQVTLSCSPISGHRSVSWYQQTPGQGLQFLFEYFSETQRNKGNFPGRFSGRQFSNSRSEMNVSTLELGDSALYLCASSLASGSSYNEQFFGPGTRLTVL.

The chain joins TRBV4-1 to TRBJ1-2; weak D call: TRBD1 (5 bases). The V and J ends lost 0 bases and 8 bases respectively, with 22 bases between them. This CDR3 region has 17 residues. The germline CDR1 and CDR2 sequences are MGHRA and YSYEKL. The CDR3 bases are TGCGCCAGCAGCCAAGATTTAGCCTCCAGGGATCTTGCCGGCTACACCTTC. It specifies CASSQDLASRDLAGYTF.